This is a list of T cell receptor beta chains from one sample in a study of shared clonotypes between healthy human individuals. Profiling relied on immunoSEQ multiplex PCR, and the TCRdb table lists in-frame clones only, not all of them. The sample shows around 2.1 million clones, under 95% of them seen only once. Sequences were obtained from naive CD8+ T cells from PBMCs. The receptors shown here come from a man between 18 and 29 years old in good health. Some clones in this sample may be carry-over from other donors' samples. Each CDR3 is given with its conserved first and last residue. The D gene is left open where the match is weak. Clone size appears in some rows only: once, few, many, or a class for an expanded clone.

j_call: TRBJ1-1
clone_size: .
v_call: TRBV19
d_call: .
cdr3_nt: TGTGCCAGTAGTTCGGACACCCCAGGGTACACTGAAGCTTTCTTT
cdr3_aa: CASSSDTPGYTEAFF

j_call: TRBJ2-7
clone_size: .
v_call: TRBV11-2
d_call: TRBD1
cdr3_nt: TGTGCCAGCAGCTTCGGGACAGGGGGCTCCTACGAGCAGTACTTC
cdr3_aa: CASSFGTGGSYEQYF

j_call: TRBJ2-3
clone_size: .
v_call: TRBV1
d_call: .
cdr3_nt: TGCACCAGCAGCCAAGATTACTGCCAGCCCACAGATACGCAGTATTTT
cdr3_aa: CTSSQDYCQPTDTQYF

j_call: TRBJ2-2
clone_size: .
v_call: TRBV28
d_call: .
cdr3_nt: TGTGCCAGCAGACCAACCCCGGGACATAACACCGGGGAGCTGTTTTTT
cdr3_aa: CASRPTPGHNTGELFF

j_call: TRBJ2-6
clone_size: .
v_call: TRBV2
d_call: TRBD1
cdr3_nt: TGTGCCAGCAGGGAGAGACAGGGTTTGGGCTCTGGGGCCAACGTCCTGACTTTC
cdr3_aa: CASRERQGLGSGANVLTF

j_call: TRBJ1-1
clone_size: few
v_call: TRBV6-1
d_call: .
cdr3_nt: TGTGCCAGCAGGGAAGCTTTCTTT
cdr3_aa: CASREAFF

j_call: TRBJ2-7
clone_size: .
v_call: TRBV28
d_call: TRBD2
cdr3_nt: TGTGCCAGCAGCCCGATAATGGGACTACTCTCCTACGAGCAGTACTTC
cdr3_aa: CASSPIMGLLSYEQYF

j_call: TRBJ1-4
clone_size: once
v_call: TRBV27
d_call: .
cdr3_nt: TGTGCCAGCAAACCCCTAGGGGGAAATGAAAAACTGTTTTTT
cdr3_aa: CASKPLGGNEKLFF

j_call: TRBJ2-5
clone_size: .
v_call: TRBV29-1
d_call: TRBD1
cdr3_nt: TGCAGCGTCGTTCCCGCCCAAAGAAAGAGGACAGGGAAATTTACGGAGACCCAGTACTTC
cdr3_aa: CSVVPAQRKRTGKFTETQYF

j_call: TRBJ1-4
clone_size: .
v_call: TRBV2
d_call: .
cdr3_nt: TGTGCCAGCAGGGAGCAGGGTGGGAGTGAAAAACTGTTTTTT
cdr3_aa: CASREQGGSEKLFF

j_call: TRBJ2-2
clone_size: .
v_call: TRBV7-8
d_call: .
cdr3_nt: TGTGCCAGCAGCTCAGGGGCGAACACCGGGGAGCTGTTTTTT
cdr3_aa: CASSSGANTGELFF

j_call: TRBJ2-7
clone_size: .
v_call: TRBV15
d_call: .
cdr3_nt: TGTGCCACCAGCAGGGTCGAGGGGCTAGCAGTCTACGAGCAGTACTTC
cdr3_aa: CATSRVEGLAVYEQYF

j_call: TRBJ1-1
clone_size: .
v_call: TRBV7-9
d_call: .
cdr3_nt: TGTGCCAGCAGCTTTCCCCTTTATGAGGGAACAGAAGCTTTCTTT
cdr3_aa: CASSFPLYEGTEAFF

j_call: TRBJ2-7
clone_size: .
v_call: TRBV7-9
d_call: .
cdr3_nt: TGTGCCAGCAGCTCCGGGGGAGACGAGCAGTACTTC
cdr3_aa: CASSSGGDEQYF

j_call: TRBJ2-7
clone_size: .
v_call: TRBV5-4
d_call: TRBD2
cdr3_nt: TGTGCCAGCAGCTTGTGGCCTAGCGGGCTGGTAGCCTACGAGCAGTACTTC
cdr3_aa: CASSLWPSGLVAYEQYF

j_call: TRBJ2-7
clone_size: .
v_call: TRBV11-3
d_call: TRBD1
cdr3_nt: TGTGCCAGCAGCCCGGACAGGGACAAAGGCGAGCAGTACTTC
cdr3_aa: CASSPDRDKGEQYF

j_call: TRBJ1-1
clone_size: .
v_call: TRBV28
d_call: .
cdr3_nt: TGTGCCAGCAGATCCCCCACTGAAGCTTTCTTT
cdr3_aa: CASRSPTEAFF

j_call: TRBJ2-1
clone_size: .
v_call: TRBV5-1
d_call: .
cdr3_nt: TGCGCCAGCAGCTTGAAAGTCCCGGCTAGCGAGTACCTTTCCTACAATGAGCAGTTCTTC
cdr3_aa: CASSLKVPASEYLSYNEQFF

j_call: TRBJ2-5
clone_size: .
v_call: TRBV6-1
d_call: .
cdr3_nt: TGTGCCAGCACGTCCACGTGGGCATCAGGGGAGACCCAGTACTTC
cdr3_aa: CASTSTWASGETQYF

j_call: TRBJ1-1
clone_size: .
v_call: TRBV7-2
d_call: .
cdr3_nt: TGTGCCAGCAGTCCCGGGGGAGGAACTGAAGCTTTCTTT
cdr3_aa: CASSPGGGTEAFF

j_call: TRBJ1-1
clone_size: .
v_call: TRBV9
d_call: .
cdr3_nt: TGTGCCAGCAGCGGTGGGGAGGGACCGAACACTGAAGCTTTCTTT
cdr3_aa: CASSGGEGPNTEAFF

j_call: TRBJ1-2
clone_size: .
v_call: TRBV7-6
d_call: TRBD1
cdr3_nt: TGTGCCAGCAGCTTAGATTCCCTGGGACAGGGGAACTATGGCTACACCTTC
cdr3_aa: CASSLDSLGQGNYGYTF

j_call: TRBJ2-1
clone_size: .
v_call: TRBV15
d_call: .
cdr3_nt: TGTGCCACCAGCAGAGATAGGGGGGGGCGGATCTACAATGAGCAGTTCTTC
cdr3_aa: CATSRDRGGRIYNEQFF

j_call: TRBJ2-7
clone_size: .
v_call: TRBV7-9
d_call: .
cdr3_nt: TGTGCCAGCAGCCCCCCTCCCCCAGCCCGCTACGAGCAGTACTTC
cdr3_aa: CASSPPPPARYEQYF

j_call: TRBJ1-1
clone_size: .
v_call: TRBV5-1
d_call: TRBD1
cdr3_nt: TGCGCCAGCACCCGGGACAGGGGGATGAACACTGAAGCTTTCTTT
cdr3_aa: CASTRDRGMNTEAFF

j_call: TRBJ1-4
clone_size: .
v_call: TRBV5-1
d_call: .
cdr3_nt: TGCGCCAGCAGCGAGGGACGGACAAATAATGAAAAACTGTTTTTT
cdr3_aa: CASSEGRTNNEKLFF

j_call: TRBJ2-7
clone_size: .
v_call: TRBV19
d_call: .
cdr3_nt: TGTGCCAGTAGTACAGGATGGGAGCAGTACTTC
cdr3_aa: CASSTGWEQYF

j_call: TRBJ2-7
clone_size: once
v_call: TRBV4-3
d_call: .
cdr3_nt: TGCGCCAGCAGCCAAGTTGCCAGGGGTTACGAGCAGTACTTC
cdr3_aa: CASSQVARGYEQYF

j_call: TRBJ2-5
clone_size: .
v_call: TRBV28
d_call: .
cdr3_nt: TGTGCCAGCAGTTTATGGGGGGAAACCCAGTACTTC
cdr3_aa: CASSLWGETQYF

j_call: TRBJ2-7
clone_size: .
v_call: TRBV6-5
d_call: .
cdr3_nt: TGTGCCAGCAGTTACTCGCCGGTTATCTACGAGCAGTACTTC
cdr3_aa: CASSYSPVIYEQYF

j_call: TRBJ1-5
clone_size: .
v_call: TRBV7-8
d_call: .
cdr3_nt: TGTGCCAGCAGCTTCGGGGGGGCCAAACAGCCCCAGCATTTT
cdr3_aa: CASSFGGAKQPQHF

j_call: TRBJ2-7
clone_size: .
v_call: TRBV7-9
d_call: .
cdr3_nt: TGTGCCAGCAGCTCCCCTAGGTCCTACGAGCAGTACTTC
cdr3_aa: CASSSPRSYEQYF

j_call: TRBJ2-1
clone_size: .
v_call: TRBV11-2
d_call: TRBD2
cdr3_nt: TGTGCCAGCAGCTTCTTGACTAGCGGGAGCTACAATGAGCAGTTCTTC
cdr3_aa: CASSFLTSGSYNEQFF

j_call: TRBJ2-2
clone_size: .
v_call: TRBV28
d_call: TRBD2
cdr3_nt: TGTGCCACCAATACCCGGGACTATAACACCGGGGAGCTGTTTTTT
cdr3_aa: CATNTRDYNTGELFF

j_call: TRBJ2-1
clone_size: .
v_call: TRBV11-3
d_call: .
cdr3_nt: TGTGCCAGCAGCTTAGATACAGTCTTAAATGAGCAGTTCTTC
cdr3_aa: CASSLDTVLNEQFF

j_call: TRBJ2-5
clone_size: once
v_call: TRBV6-5
d_call: TRBD2
cdr3_nt: TGTGCCAGCACCCCAGCGGGAGGGTGGGAGACCCAGTACTTC
cdr3_aa: CASTPAGGWETQYF

j_call: TRBJ2-7
clone_size: .
v_call: TRBV2
d_call: .
cdr3_nt: TGTGCCAGCAGGGGATCCTACGAGCAGTACTTC
cdr3_aa: CASRGSYEQYF

j_call: TRBJ2-1
clone_size: once
v_call: TRBV5-1
d_call: TRBD2
cdr3_nt: TGCGCCAGCAGCTTGAGGGCTAGCGGGAGTGTCTCCTACAATGAGCAGTTCTTC
cdr3_aa: CASSLRASGSVSYNEQFF

j_call: TRBJ1-1
clone_size: .
v_call: TRBV9
d_call: .
cdr3_nt: TGTGCCAGCGCCCGGGGCACTGAAGCTTTCTTT
cdr3_aa: CASARGTEAFF

j_call: TRBJ2-1
clone_size: .
v_call: TRBV12-5
d_call: .
cdr3_nt: TGTGCTAGTGGTTTGGGCCCTATTAATGAGCAGTTCTTC
cdr3_aa: CASGLGPINEQFF

j_call: TRBJ2-7
clone_size: few
v_call: TRBV10-2
d_call: .
cdr3_nt: TGCGCCAGCAGTGAGCGGGTGCGGAACGAGCAGTACTTC
cdr3_aa: CASSERVRNEQYF

j_call: TRBJ2-3
clone_size: .
v_call: TRBV9
d_call: TRBD2
cdr3_nt: TGTGCCAGCAGTTTGGGCGGGAGGTACACAGATACGCAGTATTTT
cdr3_aa: CASSLGGRYTDTQYF

j_call: TRBJ2-7
clone_size: .
v_call: TRBV28
d_call: .
cdr3_nt: TGTGCCATCAACGGGCTAGCCGATAGATCCTACGAGCAGTACTTC
cdr3_aa: CAINGLADRSYEQYF

j_call: TRBJ2-3
clone_size: .
v_call: TRBV27
d_call: .
cdr3_nt: TGTGCCAGCAGTCCCCTGGCGGACCGCACAGATACGCAGTATTTT
cdr3_aa: CASSPLADRTDTQYF

j_call: TRBJ2-4
clone_size: .
v_call: TRBV27
d_call: TRBD2
cdr3_nt: TGTGCCAGCAGCTGGACTAGCGGAACCGGGTCTTACATTCAGTACTTC
cdr3_aa: CASSWTSGTGSYIQYF

j_call: TRBJ2-2
clone_size: .
v_call: TRBV5-6
d_call: .
cdr3_nt: TGTGCCAGCAGCTTGGCCTTAGCGGAGGCCACCGGGGAGCTGTTTTTT
cdr3_aa: CASSLALAEATGELFF

j_call: TRBJ2-1
clone_size: once
v_call: TRBV5-1
d_call: .
cdr3_nt: TGCGCCAGCAGCTTGGAGGCTAGCCGGCCTCTTGGGAATGAGCAGTTCTTC
cdr3_aa: CASSLEASRPLGNEQFF

j_call: TRBJ2-1
clone_size: .
v_call: TRBV29-1
d_call: TRBD2
cdr3_nt: TGCAGCGTTGAGTCGTTGGGGACTAGCTCCTTTGAGCAGTTCTTC
cdr3_aa: CSVESLGTSSFEQFF

j_call: TRBJ2-3
clone_size: .
v_call: TRBV29-1
d_call: TRBD1
cdr3_nt: TGCAGCGTTATGGACGGGGAGAGGGGGCTGGATACGCAGTATTTT
cdr3_aa: CSVMDGERGLDTQYF

j_call: TRBJ2-7
clone_size: .
v_call: TRBV5-1
d_call: .
cdr3_nt: TGCGCCAGCAGCCGAAACAGGGAGGTGGCCTACGAGCAGTACTTC
cdr3_aa: CASSRNREVAYEQYF

j_call: TRBJ1-2
clone_size: .
v_call: TRBV9
d_call: TRBD1
cdr3_nt: TGTGCCAGCAGCGCGAGAGGGGGCGGTTATGGCTACACCTTC
cdr3_aa: CASSARGGGYGYTF

j_call: TRBJ1-1
clone_size: .
v_call: TRBV7-2
d_call: .
cdr3_nt: TGTGCCAGCAGCCGACTTTTCGGGGGGGCGATTGAAGCTTTCTTT
cdr3_aa: CASSRLFGGAIEAFF